These T cell receptor beta chains were read from a single sample in a study of blood T cell repertoires in COVID-19. The repertoire was sequenced with immunoSEQ multiplex PCR; TCRdb's copy has only in-frame clones and lacks some. The sample lists about 150,000 clones, more than 60% occurring once. Input material: peripheral blood. These receptors were obtained from a man aged 45-60 years with acute or convalescent COVID-19. The CDR3 runs from the conserved cysteine through the conserved F or W. D genes are given only for firm matches. Expanded clones get a size class; other rows say once, few or many, or leave the size out.

J gene,clone size,D gene,V gene,CDR3 DNA,CDR3 protein
TRBJ1-1,-,-,TRBV4-2,TGTGCCAGCAGCCAAGGGTTGAGGATGTCGAACACTGAAGCTTTCTTT,CASSQGLRMSNTEAFF
TRBJ1-6,few,-,TRBV6-2/TRBV6-3,TGTGCCAGCAGTTACCCAGAAACAGGGTACGGTTCACCCCTCCACTTT,CASSYPETGYGSPLHF
TRBJ1-3,-,TRBD1,TRBV2,TGTGCCAGCAGGCACGGGACAGGTACTGGAAACACCATATATTTT,CASRHGTGTGNTIYF
TRBJ2-7,-,-,TRBV6-5,TGTGCCACCTCCGGGCTGCAACAGGGCCCCTACGAGCAGTACTTC,CATSGLQQGPYEQYF
TRBJ1-2,once,-,TRBV10-3,TGTGCCATCAGGATTCGGGGTGGCTACACCTTC,CAIRIRGGYTF
TRBJ2-1,-,TRBD2,TRBV10-1,TGCGCCAGCAGTGAGGGGACTAGCGGGGGCCATTACAATGAGCAGTTCTTC,CASSEGTSGGHYNEQFF
TRBJ2-2,-,TRBD2,TRBV27,TGTGCCAGCAACGGACTAGCGGGGGGACTGAACACCGGGGAGCTGTTTTTT,CASNGLAGGLNTGELFF
TRBJ2-2,-,-,TRBV7-6,TGTGCCAGCTCCCGGGGTGCGAACACCGGGGAGCTGTTTTTT,CASSRGANTGELFF
TRBJ1-4,-,-,TRBV2,TGTGCCAGCAGGCTAGACAGCGCAACTAATGAAAAACTGTTTTTT,CASRLDSATNEKLFF
TRBJ2-5,few,TRBD2,TRBV7-3,TGTGCCAGCAGCTCGGGACTAGCGGGGGGCCACCAAGAGACCCAGTACTTC,CASSSGLAGGHQETQYF
TRBJ1-2,-,-,TRBV3-1/TRBV3-2,TGTGCCAGCAGCCGAAACAGAGAAGGCTATGGCTACACCTTC,CASSRNREGYGYTF
TRBJ1-6,-,-,TRBV3-1/TRBV3-2,TGTGCCAGCAGCCAAGTAGGTACAGGTTCACCCCTCCACTTT,CASSQVGTGSPLHF
TRBJ2-5,-,TRBD1,TRBV27,TGTGCCAGCAGTTTAGGGACAGGGATAGAGACCCAGTACTTC,CASSLGTGIETQYF
TRBJ2-1,-,TRBD2,TRBV5-1,TGCGCCAGCAGCTTGGGTCTCGCGGGGGAGACTAATGAGCAGTTCTTC,CASSLGLAGETNEQFF
TRBJ1-2,-,-,TRBV5-8,TGTGCCAGCAGCTTGGCCGGGGGCTATGGCTACACCTTC,CASSLAGGYGYTF
TRBJ1-1,-,-,TRBV6-5,TGTGCCAGCAGTTACTTTGGGGAGACTGAAGCTTTCTTT,CASSYFGETEAFF
TRBJ1-6,-,-,TRBV3-1/TRBV3-2,TGTGCCAGCAGCCGACAGGACTATAATTCACCCCTCCACTTT,CASSRQDYNSPLHF
TRBJ1-2,-,-,TRBV27,TGTGCCACCGGACGGGAGGCAGGGCCTGGCTACACCTTC,CATGREAGPGYTF
TRBJ2-7,-,-,TRBV13,TGTGCCAGCAGCTTTATGGGGCACTACGAGCAGTACTTC,CASSFMGHYEQYF
TRBJ2-7,-,-,TRBV10-3,TGTGCCATCACTCCCGACCGGAGCGGTTACGAGCAGTACTTC,CAITPDRSGYEQYF
TRBJ1-1,-,-,TRBV6-5,TGTGCCAGCGCCCAAGATCAGGGTTTCGAAGCTTTCTTT,CASAQDQGFEAFF
TRBJ1-1,once,-,TRBV5-4,TGTGCCAGCAGCTTGGACGGGTACATGAACACTGAAGCTTTCTTT,CASSLDGYMNTEAFF
TRBJ1-5,-,-,TRBV4-1,TGCGCCAGCAGCCGAGAGACAGCCAGTTATCAGCCCCAGCATTTT,CASSRETASYQPQHF
TRBJ1-1,-,TRBD1,TRBV19,TGTGCCAGTAGTATACTGGGACAGGGTGTGGCTGAAGCTTTCTTT,CASSILGQGVAEAFF
TRBJ2-3,-,TRBD2,TRBV9,TGTGCCAGCAAGGGACGGGGGGGCGGCACAGATACGCAGTATTTT,CASKGRGGGTDTQYF
TRBJ2-1,-,TRBD2,TRBV28,TGTGCCAGCAGTTTGGGAGGGGCGGTCTACAATGAGCAGTTCTTC,CASSLGGAVYNEQFF
TRBJ1-6,-,-,TRBV11-2,TGTGCCAGCAGCTTAAGGGGCTATAATTCACCCCTCCACTTT,CASSLRGYNSPLHF
TRBJ2-6,-,-,TRBV12-5,TGTGCTACTGGGGGCACTGGGGCCAACGTCCTGACTTTC,CATGGTGANVLTF
TRBJ2-7,-,-,TRBV12-3/TRBV12-4,TGTGCCAGCAGCCCAGGCTCGGGGGAGCAGTACTTC,CASSPGSGEQYF
TRBJ1-2,few,-,TRBV6-5,TGTGCCAGCACCGAGTCAGGGGTCTATGGCTACACCTTC,CASTESGVYGYTF
TRBJ1-5,-,-,TRBV30,TGTGCCTGGAGTGTACTAAACACCAATCAGCCCCAGCATTTT,CAWSVLNTNQPQHF
TRBJ2-4,once,TRBD1,TRBV30,TGTGCCTGGAGTGTAACCCTGGGACAGGGGAGTAACATTCAGTACTTC,CAWSVTLGQGSNIQYF
TRBJ1-1,-,-,TRBV2,TGTGCCAGCAGTGAATTAAGAGGTTCCACTGAAGCTTTCTTT,CASSELRGSTEAFF
TRBJ1-2,-,-,TRBV19,TGTGCCAGTAGTGAGACCGGCTCCAGGTGGGGCTACACCTTC,CASSETGSRWGYTF
TRBJ2-5,once,TRBD1,TRBV7-8,TGTGCCAGCAGCCCTGGACAGGGGGCCGACGAGACCCAGTACTTC,CASSPGQGADETQYF
TRBJ2-7,many,-,TRBV5-1,TGCGCCAGCAGCTCCGACAGCCTCAGCTACGAGCAGTACTTC,CASSSDSLSYEQYF
TRBJ1-3,-,-,TRBV7-9,TGTGCCAGCAGCTTCTCGAGCAATTCTGGAAACACCATATATTTT,CASSFSSNSGNTIYF
TRBJ2-3,-,TRBD1,TRBV3-1/TRBV3-2,TGTGCCAGCAGCCCTCCGGGACAGGGTTACTCAGATACGCAGTATTTT,CASSPPGQGYSDTQYF
TRBJ2-3,-,-,TRBV14,TGTGCCAGCAGCCCACTATTACGGGGGAGCACAGATACGCAGTATTTT,CASSPLLRGSTDTQYF
TRBJ1-5,-,-,TRBV27,TGTGCCAGCAGAACAGGGTTTCAGCCCCAGCATTTT,CASRTGFQPQHF
TRBJ1-1,-,-,TRBV6-5,TGTGCCAGCAGCCGGGCCCAGGGGAAGAGTCCTGAAGCTTTCTTT,CASSRAQGKSPEAFF
TRBJ1-2,-,TRBD1,TRBV4-1,TGCGCCAGCAGCCAACCACGTCAGGGGGCAGATGGCTACACCTTC,CASSQPRQGADGYTF
TRBJ2-2,-,-,TRBV5-1,TGCGCCAGCAGCTTGGGAGCGGGCCAGGGGGTCACCGGGGAGCTGTTTTTT,CASSLGAGQGVTGELFF
TRBJ2-2,-,-,TRBV27,TGTGCCAGCAGTTTTGATAGAGGGGGGGCGAGAACCGGGGAGCTGTTTTTT,CASSFDRGGARTGELFF
TRBJ1-1,-,TRBD1,TRBV6-5,TGTGCCAGCAGTTACTCAACAGGGGAAGGGGCTTTCTTT,CASSYSTGEGAFF
TRBJ2-7,few,TRBD2,TRBV11-2,TGTGCCAGCAGCCCGATTAGTCGTTCGCGGGGGGCGTCCTACGAGCAGTACTTC,CASSPISRSRGASYEQYF
TRBJ1-6,-,-,TRBV6-5,TGTGCCAGCAGAGGACAGCCCTATAATTCACCCCTCCACTTT,CASRGQPYNSPLHF
TRBJ2-3,-,-,TRBV15,TGTGCCACCAGCGGCCCCCTCGGGGGCACAGATACGCAGTATTTT,CATSGPLGGTDTQYF